This is a list of T cell receptor beta chains from one sample in a study of type 1 regulatory T cells. Via MiXCR, TCRdb re-called the reads, giving one row per CDR3 protein. The sample gives 75,000 to 100,000 distinct CDR3 sequences, roughly 31% of which show up once; around 2.2% is in the top ten. The sample consisted of CD4+ T cells, either the whole sample or a sorted fraction (not recorded which). The receptor set was obtained from a human donor in good health. CDR3s include the opening cysteine and the closing phenylalanine or tryptophan. D genes are given only for firm matches. Size tells how often a clone was seen (once, few, many) or the class of an expanded clone, and some rows leave it out.

>TRBJ2-2|.|15|TRBV5-4|few
CASSSQQGNTGELFF
TGTGCCAGCAGCTCACAACAGGGGAACACCGGGGAGCTGTTTTTT
>TRBJ2-3|.|12|TRBV28|few
CASSSGADTQYF
TGTGCCAGCAGTTCGGGGGCAGATACGCAGTATTTT
>TRBJ2-1|TRBD2|15|TRBV5-1|.
CASSFGLAGHNEQFF
TGCGCCAGCAGCTTCGGGCTAGCGGGCCACAATGAGCAGTTCTTC
>TRBJ2-1|TRBD2|18|TRBV12-3/TRBV12-4|.
CASSLVAGGASSYNEQFF
TGTGCCAGCAGTTTAGTTGCGGGGGGGGCGAGCTCCTACAATGAGCAGTTCTTC
>TRBJ2-3|.|13|TRBV6-2/TRBV6-3|.
CASSSGGTDTQYF
TGTGCCAGCAGTTCCGGGGGCACAGATACGCAGTATTTT
>TRBJ2-3|TRBD2|14|TRBV29-1|.
CSVGLAGGFDTQYF
TGCAGCGTCGGACTAGCGGGAGGTTTCGATACGCAGTATTTT
>TRBJ2-1|TRBD2|15|TRBV5-1|.
CASSLGAGEENEQFF
TGCGCCAGCAGCTTGGGGGCGGGAGAGGAAAATGAGCAGTTCTTC
>TRBJ2-3|.|14|TRBV20-1|few
CSARAAPFEDTQYF
TGCAGTGCTAGAGCAGCACCTTTTGAGGATACGCAGTATTTT
>TRBJ1-1|.|15|TRBV13|.
CASSLAVFRGTEAFF
TGTGCCAGCAGCTTAGCAGTTTTCCGTGGGACTGAAGCTTTCTTT
>TRBJ2-5|.|15|TRBV20-1|.
CSAGPSRGYQETQYF
TGCAGTGCCGGACCTAGCAGAGGGTACCAAGAGACCCAGTACTTC
>TRBJ2-1|TRBD1|13|TRBV28|.
CASSFTRDRDKFF
TGTGCCAGCAGTTTTACCCGGGACAGGGATAAGTTCTTC
>TRBJ2-7|.|15|TRBV19|few
CASSIAQGRSYEQYF
TGTGCCAGTAGTATAGCCCAGGGTCGGTCCTACGAGCAGTACTTC
>TRBJ2-7|TRBD2|17|TRBV9|few
CASSVSEAGGQTYEQYF
TGTGCCAGCAGCGTTTCCGAAGCGGGAGGGCAAACCTACGAGCAGTACTTC
>TRBJ2-1|TRBD1|16|TRBV19|.
CASSTFDRVGYNEQFF
TGTGCCAGTAGTACCTTCGACAGGGTAGGCTACAATGAGCAGTTCTTC
>TRBJ1-5|.|12|TRBV6-6|.
CASRGSNQPQHF
TGTGCCAGCCGGGGATCCAATCAGCCCCAGCATTTT
>TRBJ2-5|.|14|TRBV7-9|few
CASSSRLGQETQYF
TGTGCCAGCAGCTCACGCTTGGGCCAAGAGACCCAGTACTTC
>TRBJ1-5|.|16|TRBV7-8|.
CASSLGRGRGNQPQHF
TGTGCCAGCAGCTTAGGTCGGGGCCGGGGTAACCAGCCCCAGCATTTT
>TRBJ2-2|.|16|TRBV5-5|few
CASSLAVGANTGELFF
TGTGCCAGCAGCTTGGCCGTGGGAGCGAACACCGGGGAGCTGTTTTTT
>TRBJ1-6|.|12|TRBV3-1|.
CASSYGDSPLHF
TGTGCCAGCAGCTACGGTGATTCACCCCTCCACTTT
>TRBJ2-7|.|13|TRBV4-2|.
CASSQDGRYEQYF
TGTGCCAGCAGCCAAGACGGGCGATACGAGCAGTACTTC
>TRBJ2-1|.|13|TRBV4-1|.
CASSQTGPNEQFF
TGCGCCAGCAGCCAAACCGGGCCCAATGAGCAGTTCTTC
>TRBJ2-5|.|14|TRBV27|.
CASSSRTVQETQYF
TGTGCCAGCAGTTCGAGGACAGTACAAGAGACCCAGTACTTC
>TRBJ2-7|TRBD2|15|TRBV18|.
CASSQGTSGTYEQYF
TGTGCCAGCTCGCAAGGGACTAGCGGGACCTACGAGCAGTACTTC
>TRBJ2-1|.|11|TRBV4-2|.
CASSRSAEQFF
TGTGCCAGCAGCCGGTCTGCTGAGCAGTTCTTC
>TRBJ2-2|TRBD2|17|TRBV20-1|few
CSARASGRAIVAGELFF
TGCAGTGCTAGGGCTAGCGGGAGGGCTATAGTAGCCGGGGAGCTGTTTTTT
>TRBJ1-2|TRBD1|14|TRBV18|.
CASSLSGTADGYTF
TGTGCCAGCTCACTGTCCGGGACAGCGGATGGCTACACCTTC
>TRBJ2-2|.|18|TRBV21-1|.
CASSKGLWDLRHTGELFF
TGTGCCAGCAGCAAAGGGCTATGGGACCTAAGACACACCGGGGAGCTGTTTTTT
>TRBJ1-2|TRBD1|14|TRBV5-5|.
CASSLGQGPQGYTF
TGTGCCAGCAGCTTGGGACAGGGCCCACAAGGCTACACCTTC
>TRBJ2-7|.|15|TRBV5-1|.
CASSFNLGGTYEQYF
TGCGCCAGCAGCTTTAATTTGGGCGGCACCTACGAGCAGTACTTC
>TRBJ2-1|TRBD1|13|TRBV7-8|few
CASSTRTGNEQFF
TGTGCCAGCAGCACGCGGACAGGGAATGAGCAGTTCTTC
>TRBJ1-1|.|14|TRBV20-1|.
CSDRGDNMNTEAFF
TGCAGTGATAGAGGGGATAATATGAACACTGAAGCTTTCTTT
>TRBJ2-3|TRBD2|16|TRBV7-2|few
CASSFLLAGEGDTQYF
TGTGCCAGCAGCTTCCTCCTAGCGGGAGAGGGAGATACGCAGTATTTT
>TRBJ1-2|TRBD1|12|TRBV20-1|.
CSWTGTNYGYTF
TGCAGCTGGACAGGGACTAACTATGGCTACACCTTC
>TRBJ2-1|.|15|TRBV5-1|.
CASSLGSPPNNEQFF
TGCGCCAGCAGCTTGGGTAGCCCCCCCAACAATGAGCAGTTCTTC
>TRBJ2-3|TRBD1|15|TRBV19|once
CASSIMGQATDTQYF
TGTGCCAGTAGTATAATGGGACAGGCTACAGATACGCAGTATTTT
>TRBJ1-1|TRBD1|16|TRBV3-1|few
CASSPDRAIMNTEAFF
TGTGCCAGCAGCCCGGACAGGGCCATCATGAACACTGAAGCTTTCTTT
>TRBJ2-3|.|15|TRBV6-2/TRBV6-3|.
CASSYPTEGTDTQYF
TGTGCCAGCAGTTACCCCACGGAAGGCACAGATACGCAGTATTTT
>TRBJ2-7|.|13|TRBV20-1|few
CSASTRLAYEQYF
TGCAGTGCTAGTACCAGGCTAGCCTACGAGCAGTACTTC
>TRBJ2-7|TRBD2|14|TRBV20-1|.
CSAASGLAEYEQYF
TGCAGTGCTGCATCGGGACTAGCGGAATACGAGCAGTACTTC
>TRBJ2-6|.|16|TRBV3-1|.
CASSQESGSGANVLTF
TGTGCCAGCAGCCAAGAGTCAGGGTCCGGGGCCAACGTCCTGACTTTC
>TRBJ2-1|TRBD2|13|TRBV10-3|few
CAIGTSAYNEQFF
TGTGCCATTGGGACTAGCGCCTACAATGAGCAGTTCTTC
>TRBJ2-2|.|15|TRBV6-2/TRBV6-3|.
CASRISHGVTGELFF
TGTGCCAGCAGAATCTCCCATGGGGTAACCGGGGAGCTGTTTTTT
>TRBJ2-1|TRBD2|18|TRBV28|.
CASSLSPRLAGNRGEQFF
TGTGCCAGCAGTTTAAGTCCCCGACTAGCGGGAAATCGTGGGGAGCAGTTCTTC
>TRBJ2-1|.|15|TRBV9|few
CASSVSASTGNEQFF
TGTGCCAGCAGCGTAAGTGCTAGCACAGGCAATGAGCAGTTCTTC
>TRBJ2-7|.|13|TRBV12-3/TRBV12-4|.
CASSLASSYEQYF
TGTGCCAGCAGTTTGGCCAGCTCCTACGAGCAGTACTTC
>TRBJ2-5|.|16|TRBV10-3|few
CAISEPGRASQETQYF
TGTGCCATCAGTGAGCCAGGGCGGGCTAGCCAAGAGACCCAGTACTTC
>TRBJ1-1|.|16|TRBV7-2|.
CASSLVPPGAGTEAFF
TGTGCCAGCAGCTTAGTTCCCCCGGGGGCGGGTACTGAAGCTTTCTTT
>TRBJ2-5|.|11|TRBV2|many
CASRYQETQYF
TGTGCCAGCAGATACCAAGAGACCCAGTACTTC
>TRBJ2-2|.|13|TRBV12-3/TRBV12-4|many
CASRPGEFGELFF
TGTGCCAGCAGGCCCGGGGAGTTTGGGGAGCTGTTTTTT
>TRBJ2-3|.|14|TRBV7-2|.
CASSLNRNTDTQYF
TGTGCCAGCAGCTTAAACAGGAACACAGATACGCAGTATTTT
>TRBJ2-7|.|15|TRBV12-3/TRBV12-4|.
CASSFRPAAEYEQCF
TGTGCCAGCAGTTTCCGCCCAGCGGCAGAGTACGAGCAGTGCTTC
>TRBJ2-1|TRBD2|15|TRBV7-2|few
CASSPPGLADNEQFF
TGTGCCAGCAGCCCCCCGGGACTAGCGGACAATGAGCAGTTCTTC